Following are 10 T cell receptor beta chains from one sample sequenced in a study of blood T cell repertoires in COVID-19. Sequencing used immunoSEQ multiplex PCR; TCRdb keeps in-frame clones, though not all of them. Here the sample spans around 250,000 clones, around 80% being singletons. The sample taken for sequencing was PBMCs or T cells enriched from blood (not recorded which). Source of these receptors: a man younger than 40 with acute COVID-19.

This clone was picked up one time. The V call is TRBV6-4, the J call TRBJ2-1; D remains unclear. The CDR3 covers 14 residues. The germline V gene encodes CDR1 MRHNA and CDR2 SNTAGT. Trimming removed 6 bases from V and 8 bases from J, with 17 bases in between. The CDR3 region is CASSGSSEVDEQFF. CDR3 nucleotide sequence: TGTGCCAGCAGCGGGTCCTCCGAGGTCGATGAGCAGTTCTTC.

The J gene is TRBJ2-1, the V gene TRBV7-2, with D possibly being TRBD2 (5 bases). The CDR3 is 13 residues long. Germline V gene lookup returns CDR1 SGHTA and CDR2 FQGNSA. With 5 bases removed from V and 5 bases from J, the gap between germline ends came to 10 bases. The CDR3: CASSAGSNNEQFF. CDR3 in DNA: TGTGCCAGCAGCGCGGGTTCGAACAATGAGCAGTTCTTC.

The chain uses TRBV3-1 (or the pseudogene TRBV3-2) and TRBJ1-1; D gene uncertain. Trimming removed 3 bases from V and 1 base from J, with 9 bases in between. Looked up from germline, CDR1 is LGHDT and CDR2 is YNNKEL (reference sequence). This CDR3 is 14 amino acids long. The CDR3 DNA is TGTGCCAGCAGCCATAATAGCCGGAACACTGAAGCTTTCTTT. Protein product: CASSHNSRNTEAFF.

The V call is TRBV10-1, the J call TRBJ1-3; unclear D gene. Per the germline V gene, CDR1 is WNHNN and CDR2 is SYGVQD (reference sequence). The CDR3 is 14 residues long. Trimming cost V 2 bases and J 3 bases, with 8 bases left between them. CDR3 DNA: TGCGCCAGCAGTGAGCCGACGGGTGGAAACACCATATATTTT. Protein: CASSEPTGGNTIYF.

The rearrangement links TRBV27 to TRBJ2-2, with TRBD2 identical over 7 bases. CDR1 MNHEY and CDR2 SMNVEV come from the germline V gene (reference sequence). This CDR3 region has 17 residues. Losses at the gene ends were 4 bases for V and 6 bases for J; bases not matched to a gene: 14. The CDR3, as DNA: TGTGCCAGCAGTTCACCCGGGGGGACCCAGTTAGCCGGGGAGCTGTTTTTT. It specifies CASSSPGGTQLAGELFF.

The V gene is TRBV30, the J gene TRBJ2-3; 7 positions agree with TRBD1. The germline V gene has CDR1 GTSNPN and CDR2 SVGIG (reference sequence). With 3 bases clipped from V and 1 base from J, the junction kept 7 bases outside the gene matches. This CDR3 is 15 amino acids long. In DNA form, the CDR3 reads TGTGCCTGGAGCCCAGGGGGTAGGGGCACAGATACGCAGTATTTT. Amino acid sequence: CAWSPGGRGTDTQYF.

The V and J genes are TRBV19 and TRBJ1-4; weak D call: TRBD1 (6 bases). The CDR3 is 15 residues long. Germline V gene data show CDR1 as LNHDA and CDR2 as SQIVND (reference sequence). V lost 5 bases to trimming and J lost 14 bases, with 24 bases between them. The DNA of the CDR3 is TGTGCCAGTAGTTCCCCCGGGGGGCCTAACAAAGGGCTGTTTTTT. Its translation is CASSSPGGPNKGLFF.

The chain couples TRBV25-1 to TRBJ2-7; D remains unclear. Per germline, CDR1 MGHDK and CDR2 SYGVNS. This CDR3 contains 11 residues. The ends were cut back, 3 bases at V and 4 bases at J, with 4 bases in the middle. The CDR3 DNA follows: TGTGCCAGCAGTGACAGTTACGAGCAGTACGTC. It is translated as CASSDSYEQYV.

This clone was seen many times. The chain uses TRBV20-1 and TRBJ2-1; 11 bases are a match to TRBD2. V lost 3 bases to trimming and J lost 6 bases; unmatched junction nucleotides: 10. CDR1 and CDR2 (germline): DFQATT, SNEGSKA (reference sequence). This CDR3 region has 16 residues. CDR3 residues: CSASLLAGGPSNEQFF. In nucleotides, the CDR3 is TGCAGTGCTAGTCTCCTAGCGGGGGGCCCCTCCAATGAGCAGTTCTTC.

This rearrangement joins TRBV4-1 to TRBJ1-1; D gene uncertain. This CDR3 spans 15 amino acids. Germline loops: CDR1 MGHRA, CDR2 YSYEKL. V lost 10 bases to trimming and J lost 2 bases, with 20 bases between them. The CDR3 here is CATRTDVLTNTEAFF. The DNA of the CDR3 is TGCGCCACAAGAACAGATGTCTTGACAAACACTGAAGCTTTCTTT.